This TCR beta chain was recovered during a study of blood T cell repertoires in COVID-19 (TCRdb year 2020). Turning to the overall study: Collaborator samples came from the United States, Italy and Spain and covered acute and convalescent phases of COVID-19. Subjects who had been exposed to COVID-19, were actively infected with it, or had recovered from it provided the deeply sampled blood TCRbeta repertoires that made up the dataset. Where HLA class I and class II types were available, the types were taken from metadata supplied by the sample provider, not from assay-based typing. Sample metadata almost always included a de-identified subject ID, COVID-19 status, age in years and sex. The samples were drawn from two sources: the first 160 participants of the ongoing ImmuneRACE study, and 1,254 subjects contributed by 6 global collaborators. The repertoires were released in a freely available public database intended as a resource for research on the immune response to SARS-CoV-2. The material from the prospective study consisted of cDNA or gDNA derived from T cells, B-cell-depleted T cells, or PBMCs.

TCRbeta CDR3 regions were amplified from genomic DNA using the immunoSEQ Assay, a bias-controlled multiplex PCR. The study's own analysis went as follows. The number of nucleated cells in each sample was estimated by amplification of reference gene primers within the assay. To quantify the absolute abundance of each unique TCRbeta CDR3 rearrangement, sequence reads were collapsed and filtered. For each sample, productive Simpson clonality was calculated as the square root of Simpson's diversity index over productive rearrangements. TCRdb holds this immuneACCESS table with in-frame rearrangements only. Some clones are missing; in checked studies, unresolved V genes explain under half, and the rest has no known cause. The DNA gave D and trimming, while V, J and clone size come from that table. The table for this sample lists approximately 450,000 clones; 70% to 90% of them were counted only once. Just under 2% of the sample lies in the top ten.

What the study reported, not specific to this receptor: How much clinical and demographic metadata was included differed by source and by participant, and the metadata was provided uncurated.

V is trimmed back by 2 bases and J by 3 bases, and the junction contains 2 bases that no gene match accounts for. Via the germline V gene (reference sequence), CDR1 is MNHEY and CDR2 SMNVEV. From the cysteine through the phenylalanine, the CDR3 covers 14 amino acids. Just the 42-base CDR3 DNA is kept, in frame starting at base 1. In the prospective study, participants were roughly 18 to 95 years old, resided in about two dozen geographic areas of the United States, and were enrolled through a virtual design. In the prospective study, cohorts were assigned on the basis of participant-reported clinical history obtained from a screening survey and a study questionnaire. In the prospective study, whole blood, serum and a nasopharyngeal or oropharyngeal swab were collected from each participant by mobile phlebotomists. Additional blood draws and questionnaires over a 2-month period could optionally be provided by prospective study participants. Before DNA extraction, prospective study blood samples were shipped either frozen or at room temperature.

As concerns this clone: Its antigen remains undetermined. Within one base of it there is no much larger clone, and no base qualities were kept.

This receptor was taken from a woman aged 18 to 35 with acute COVID-19. Sequencing was done on a sample of PBMCs or T cells enriched from blood (not recorded which). The chain is encoded by TRBV27 joined to TRBJ2-7; 9 middle bases align to TRBD1. The sequenced DNA: TGTGCCAGCAGTTTAGGGGACAGGGTCTACGAGCAGTACTTC. Protein translation: CASSLGDRVYEQYF.